Listed below are T cell receptor beta chains from one sample, sequenced in a study of cytomegalovirus exposure and HLA in healthy donors. Clones were read by immunoSEQ multiplex PCR, and TCRdb kept only the in-frame ones, dropping some. The sample carries more than 110,000 clones, around 79% recorded once. The source material was PBMCs. These receptors were taken from a young man in good health and CMV-seronegative. Both conserved end residues are part of each CDR3. D genes are given only for firm matches. Clone size, where shown, is once, few, many, or a class for clones that have expanded.

d_gene | j_gene | len | abundance | v_gene | CDR3nt | CDR3aa
- | TRBJ1-2 | 15 | - | TRBV14 | TGTGCCAGCAGCCACCTGGACAAGACAGCCTATGGCTACACCTTC | CASSHLDKTAYGYTF
TRBD1 | TRBJ1-5 | 12 | - | TRBV27 | TGTGCCAGTAGACAGGGTGGCGAGCCCCAGCATTTT | CASRQGGEPQHF
TRBD1 | TRBJ1-5 | 16 | - | TRBV2 | TGTGCCAGCAGTCAGACAGGGGCGACTAGCAATCAGCCCCAGCATTTT | CASSQTGATSNQPQHF
TRBD1 | TRBJ1-1 | 11 | - | TRBV15 | TGTGCCACCGGCGCGGGACAGGAAGCTTTCTTT | CATGAGQEAFF
- | TRBJ1-2 | 13 | few | TRBV19 | TGTGCCAGTAGTATCAACGGAGGCTATGGCTACACCTTC | CASSINGGYGYTF
- | TRBJ2-2 | 14 | - | TRBV19 | TGTGCCACCCGGAGGGACGTTTACACCGGGGAGCTGTTTTTT | CATRRDVYTGELFF
- | TRBJ1-1 | 11 | - | TRBV7-9 | TGTGCCAGCAGCTTTAGCACTGAAGCTTTCTTT | CASSFSTEAFF
- | TRBJ2-7 | 11 | - | TRBV20-1 | TGCAGTGCCCTCGGGGGCTACGAGCAGTACTTC | CSALGGYEQYF
- | TRBJ1-1 | 15 | once | TRBV10-3 | TGTGCCATCAGTGAAGCGTTAGGGGGGGACACTGAAGCTTTCTTT | CAISEALGGDTEAFF
TRBD2 | TRBJ2-5 | 14 | - | TRBV11-3 | TGTGCCAGCAGCCTCAGCGGGGTCCAAGAGACCCAGTACTTC | CASSLSGVQETQYF
- | TRBJ1-6 | 14 | - | TRBV6-5 | TGTGCCAGCTCAACCGGGACATCAAGTTCACCCCTCCACTTT | CASSTGTSSSPLHF
- | TRBJ2-7 | 17 | few | TRBV5-6 | TGTGCCAGCAGCTTGGCCGCGGCTATCTTAGTAGGCTACGAGCAGTACTTC | CASSLAAAILVGYEQYF
TRBD1 | TRBJ1-6 | 14 | - | TRBV19 | TGTGCCAGTGGGCCGGGACAGGGTTTTTCACCCCTCCACTTT | CASGPGQGFSPLHF
TRBD2 | TRBJ2-1 | 16 | few | TRBV5-1 | TGCGCCAGCAGCTTGTGGGGGACTAGCGGGGTCGATCGGCAGTTCTTC | CASSLWGTSGVDRQFF
- | TRBJ1-3 | 15 | few | TRBV30 | TGTGCCTGGAGCCGAGACAGTGGCTCTGGAAACACCATATATTTT | CAWSRDSGSGNTIYF
TRBD1 | TRBJ2-1 | 16 | - | TRBV27 | TGTGCCAGCAGTTTATCAGGGACAGGGTCCTACAATGAGCAGTTCTTC | CASSLSGTGSYNEQFF
TRBD1 | TRBJ1-2 | 14 | - | TRBV18 | TGTGCCAGCTCACTAAAGACAGGGAACTATGGCTACACCTTC | CASSLKTGNYGYTF
- | TRBJ1-2 | 15 | - | TRBV4-3 | TGCGCCAGCAGCCAAGATCTCCCAGGGGACTATGGCTACACCTTC | CASSQDLPGDYGYTF
- | TRBJ1-2 | 15 | - | TRBV4-3 | TGCGCCAGCAGCCAAGAAATTTCGGACATAAAGGGCTACACCTTC | CASSQEISDIKGYTF
TRBD1 | TRBJ2-3 | 14 | - | TRBV4-3 | TGCGCCAGCAGCCAAGATCTGGGACAGAATACGCAGTATTTT | CASSQDLGQNTQYF
- | TRBJ1-5 | 13 | - | TRBV5-1 | TGCGCCAGCAGAGTAGATAGCAATCAGCCCCAGCATTTT | CASRVDSNQPQHF
TRBD1 | TRBJ1-6 | 19 | - | TRBV4-1 | TGCGCCAGCAGCCAGGCCTACCAACAGGGGACCTCCTATAATTCACCCCTCCACTTT | CASSQAYQQGTSYNSPLHF
- | TRBJ1-3 | 13 | - | TRBV7-2 | TGTGCCAGCAGCCTCTTCTCTGGAAACACCATATATTTT | CASSLFSGNTIYF
- | TRBJ1-2 | 13 | once | TRBV7-2 | TGTGCCAGCAGGCTAACAGGATACTATGGCTACACCTTC | CASRLTGYYGYTF
- | TRBJ1-2 | 12 | - | TRBV2 | TGTGCCGGGACTACGTCTAACTATGGCTACACCTTC | CAGTTSNYGYTF
- | TRBJ2-7 | 13 | - | TRBV7-8 | TGTGCCAGCAGCTTAGCGGGGCCATACGAGCAGTACTTC | CASSLAGPYEQYF
- | TRBJ1-1 | 13 | - | TRBV5-1 | TGCGCCAGCAAGAACAGATCAAACACTGAAGCTTTCTTT | CASKNRSNTEAFF
TRBD1 | TRBJ2-7 | 13 | - | TRBV7-8 | TGTGCCAGCAGCTTAGGGACAGGGGACGAGCAGTACTTC | CASSLGTGDEQYF
- | TRBJ2-1 | 14 | - | TRBV4-3 | TGCGCCAGCAGCCAAGGAAACATTTACAATGAGCAGTTCTTC | CASSQGNIYNEQFF
TRBD1 | TRBJ1-4 | 14 | - | TRBV6-6 | TGTGCCAGCAGTCCCCGGACAGGGAATGAAAAACTGTTTTTT | CASSPRTGNEKLFF
- | TRBJ2-3 | 15 | - | TRBV11-3 | TGTGCCAGCAGCTTAGGGGGGGGCCTCGCAGATACGCAGTATTTT | CASSLGGGLADTQYF
TRBD1 | TRBJ2-6 | 16 | - | TRBV19 | TGTGCCAGCCGACAGGGGGCCGACTCTGGGGCCAACGTCCTGACTTTC | CASRQGADSGANVLTF
TRBD1 | TRBJ1-2 | 14 | - | TRBV7-9 | TGTGCCAGCAGCGGACAGGGTACCTCTTATGGCTACACCTTC | CASSGQGTSYGYTF
TRBD1 | TRBJ1-1 | 14 | few | TRBV6-5 | TGTGCCAGCAGTTACTCAACAGGGGGAACTGAAGCTTTCTTT | CASSYSTGGTEAFF
- | TRBJ1-2 | 15 | - | TRBV9 | TGTGCCAGCAGCGTTAGACCAGGGGAAATGGATGGCTACACCTTC | CASSVRPGEMDGYTF
- | TRBJ2-1 | 17 | - | TRBV25-1 | TGTGCCAGCAGTGGAACCGTCTGGGGGCTGGCCCTCAATGAGCAGTTCTTC | CASSGTVWGLALNEQFF
- | TRBJ1-2 | 15 | - | TRBV5-4 | TGTGCCAGCAGCGGGGACACCCGATACTACTATGGCTACACCTTC | CASSGDTRYYYGYTF